The source of this TCR beta chain is a study of blood T cell repertoires in COVID-19. V lost 1 base and J lost 9; bases outside the gene matches: 5. The CDR3 is made up of 15 amino acids. Germline V lookup: CDR1 LGHNT, CDR2 FRNRAP. Data came from immunoSEQ multiplex PCR; TCRdb stores just in-frame clones and leaves some out. Among 30,000 or so clones listed, 78% were seen once. V and J are TRBV12-5 and TRBJ1-6, with TRBD1 matching over 8 bases. The sequence came from a man older than 75 with acute or convalescent COVID-19. The sample comprised peripheral blood. The CDR3 reads CASGLAGGGRSPLHF. Here the CDR3 DNA reads TGTGCTAGTGGTTTGGCAGGGGGCGGACGTTCACCCCTCCACTTT.